This T cell receptor (beta chain) was captured by sequencing in a study of T-cell memory formation after mild COVID-19. On the study more broadly: Across donors, TCR clusters were largely donor specific.

One entry per CDR3 protein, called by TCRdb with MiXCR from the 5' RACE reads. The sample comprises about 470,000 distinct CDR3 sequences, about 23% of which are singletons, and about an eighth rests with the top ten. Whole-study results and caveats: Contracting clones localized mainly to CM and EM when CD4+ and mainly to EMRA when CD8+. Some clones that responded were present in memory (sampled pre-infection), which suggests cross-reactive memory joined. CD4+ bias marked clones expanding day 15 to 37, unlike balanced contracting clones.

Germline CDR1 reads SGHTA; CDR2 reads FQGNSA. V shed 3 bases and J shed 1 base, with 15 bases lying between them. This CDR3 has 16 amino acids. In regard to this clonotype: What it binds is not known.

This sequence was found in an adult woman who had mild COVID-19 (a few samples of this study predate the infection). Cell type and time point are not known. Material for sequencing was PBMCs or a T cell subset sorted from them (not recorded which). This chain uses TRBV7-2 with TRBJ1-2, with no clear D. As DNA, the CDR3 is TGTGCCAGCAGCTTGAAGGCAGGAGCCCTTAACTATGGCTACACCTTC. Translation: CASSLKAGALNYGYTF.